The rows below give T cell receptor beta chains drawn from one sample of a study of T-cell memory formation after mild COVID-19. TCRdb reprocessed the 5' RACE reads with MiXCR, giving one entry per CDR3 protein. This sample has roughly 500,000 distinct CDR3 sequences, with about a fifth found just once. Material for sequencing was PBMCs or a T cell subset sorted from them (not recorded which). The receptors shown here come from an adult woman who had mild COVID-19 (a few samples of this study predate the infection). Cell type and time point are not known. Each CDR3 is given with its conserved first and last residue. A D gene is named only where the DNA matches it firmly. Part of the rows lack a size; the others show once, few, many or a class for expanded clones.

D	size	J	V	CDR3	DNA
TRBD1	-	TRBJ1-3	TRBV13	CASSLWTGGSWGNTIYF	TGTGCCAGCAGCCTATGGACAGGGGGCAGTTGGGGAAACACCATATATTTT
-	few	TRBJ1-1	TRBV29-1	CSVATPVDTEAFF	TGCAGCGTTGCCACTCCAGTGGACACTGAAGCTTTCTTT
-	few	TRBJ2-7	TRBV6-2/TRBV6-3	CASSKYGGVAYEQYF	TGTGCCAGCAGTAAATATGGAGGGGTGGCCTACGAGCAGTACTTC
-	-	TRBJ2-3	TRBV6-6	CATRWGIDYTQYF	TGTGCCACTAGATGGGGGATCGACTATACGCAGTATTTT
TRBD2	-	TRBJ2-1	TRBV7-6	CASSSKGLAGVDEQFF	TGTGCCAGCAGCTCCAAGGGACTAGCGGGAGTGGATGAGCAGTTCTTC
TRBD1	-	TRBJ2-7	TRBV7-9	CASSKGTGAYEQYF	TGTGCCAGCAGCAAGGGGACAGGCGCCTACGAGCAGTACTTC
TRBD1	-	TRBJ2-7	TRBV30	CAWSTGGPRGQYF	TGTGCCTGGAGTACAGGGGGTCCTCGGGGGCAGTACTTC
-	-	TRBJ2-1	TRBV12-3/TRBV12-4	CASSLTSGTSNEQFF	TGTGCCAGCAGTTTAACCAGCGGTACAAGCAATGAGCAGTTCTTC
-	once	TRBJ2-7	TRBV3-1	CASSQDLTGRGDEQYF	TGTGCCAGCAGCCAAGATCTTACAGGGCGCGGCGACGAGCAGTACTTC
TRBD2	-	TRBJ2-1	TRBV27	CASSPVLAGRYGVEQFF	TGTGCCAGCAGTCCGGTTCTAGCGGGGAGGTACGGTGTTGAGCAGTTCTTC
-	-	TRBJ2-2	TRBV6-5	CASSGVGELFF	TGTGCCAGCAGTGGAGTGGGGGAGCTGTTTTTT
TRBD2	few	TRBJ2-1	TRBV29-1	CSVEGRGLAGSQFF	TGCAGCGTTGAGGGCCGGGGACTAGCGGGTTCCCAGTTCTTC
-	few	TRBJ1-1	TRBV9	CASRGKGATEAFF	TGTGCCAGCAGGGGTAAGGGAGCCACTGAAGCTTTCTTT
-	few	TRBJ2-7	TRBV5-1	CASSMGYGSTDEQYF	TGCGCCAGCAGCATGGGATACGGGAGTACCGACGAGCAGTACTTC
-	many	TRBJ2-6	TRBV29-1	CSVNSGANVLTF	TGCAGCGTTAACTCTGGGGCCAACGTCCTGACTTTC
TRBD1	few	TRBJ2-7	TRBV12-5	CASGLVEDRAEQYF	TGTGCTAGTGGTTTGGTCGAAGACAGGGCCGAGCAGTACTTC
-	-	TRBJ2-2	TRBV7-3	CASSQPSGVNTGELFF	TGTGCCAGCAGCCAACCCTCAGGGGTCAACACCGGGGAGCTGTTTTTT
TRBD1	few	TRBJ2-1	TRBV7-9	CASSLGQGALVNEQFF	TGTGCCAGCAGCTTAGGCCAGGGGGCGCTAGTGAATGAGCAGTTCTTC
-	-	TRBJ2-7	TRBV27	CASSPSGRPSDEQYF	TGTGCCAGCAGCCCGTCCGGGCGCCCCTCCGACGAGCAGTACTTC
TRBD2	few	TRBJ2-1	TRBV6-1	CARSVNSGGDYNEQFF	TGTGCCAGGAGCGTAAATAGCGGGGGGGATTACAATGAGCAGTTCTTC
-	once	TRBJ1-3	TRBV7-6	CASSDRVGPSSGNTIYF	TGTGCCAGCAGCGATCGGGTGGGGCCGAGCTCTGGAAACACCATATATTTT
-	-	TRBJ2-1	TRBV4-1	CASSAISGLAYNEQFF	TGCGCCAGCAGCGCTATCAGCGGGCTTGCCTACAATGAGCAGTTCTTC
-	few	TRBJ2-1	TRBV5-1	CASSLALDYNEQFF	TGCGCCAGCAGCTTGGCACTAGACTACAATGAGCAGTTCTTC
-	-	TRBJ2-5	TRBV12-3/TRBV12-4	CASILGGGLKGTQYF	TGTGCCAGCATCCTAGGGGGGGGACTGAAGGGGACCCAGTACTTC
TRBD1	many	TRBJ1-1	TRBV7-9	CASSRDRGHTEAFF	TGTGCCAGCAGCCGCGACAGGGGGCACACTGAAGCTTTCTTT
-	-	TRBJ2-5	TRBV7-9	CASSSQQGETQYF	TGTGCCAGCAGCTCCCAACAAGGGGAGACCCAGTACTTC
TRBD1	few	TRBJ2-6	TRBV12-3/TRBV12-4	CASSPWDRGGAGANVLTF	TGTGCCAGCAGTCCCTGGGACAGGGGTGGGGCTGGGGCCAACGTCCTGACTTTC
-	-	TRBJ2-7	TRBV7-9	CASSSSGTSEQYF	TGTGCCAGCAGCTCCTCAGGGACCAGCGAGCAGTACTTC
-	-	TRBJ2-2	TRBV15	CATSRDRDTGELFF	TGTGCCACCAGCAGAGATCGGGACACCGGGGAGCTGTTTTTT
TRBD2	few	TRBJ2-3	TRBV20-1	CSAPGLAGVGAQYF	TGCAGTGCTCCGGGACTAGCGGGAGTCGGCGCGCAGTATTTT
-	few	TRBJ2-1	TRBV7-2	CASSLMTRPRGHEQFF	TGTGCCAGCAGCCTTATGACAAGGCCAAGAGGACATGAGCAGTTCTTC
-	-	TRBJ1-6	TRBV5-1	CASSLGGGGNNSPLHF	TGCGCCAGCAGCTTGGGAGGCGGAGGGAATAATTCACCCCTCCACTTT
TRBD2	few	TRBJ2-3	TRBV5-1	CASSLTSGTQDTQYF	TGCGCCAGCAGCTTAACTAGCGGGACCCAGGATACGCAGTATTTT
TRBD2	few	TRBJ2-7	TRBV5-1	CASSTGTSGSSYEQYF	TGCGCCAGCAGCACCGGGACTAGCGGCAGCTCCTACGAGCAGTACTTC
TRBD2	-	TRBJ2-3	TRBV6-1	CASSEISGGADTQYF	TGTGCCAGCAGTGAGATTAGCGGGGGGGCGGATACGCAGTATTTT
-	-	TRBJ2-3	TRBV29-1	CSVFGGESTDTQYF	TGCAGCGTTTTCGGAGGGGAGAGCACAGATACGCAGTATTTT
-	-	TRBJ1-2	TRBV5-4	CASTFEQGPGYTF	TGTGCCAGCACCTTTGAACAGGGCCCTGGCTACACCTTC
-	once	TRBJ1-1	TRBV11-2	CASGQWNTEAFF	TGTGCCAGCGGACAGTGGAACACTGAAGCTTTCTTT
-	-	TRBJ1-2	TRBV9	CASSVARQSKGDEDGYTF	TGTGCCAGCAGCGTAGCGCGACAGTCGAAAGGGGATGAGGATGGCTACACCTTC
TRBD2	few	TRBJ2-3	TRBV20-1	CSARDSGSTDTQYF	TGCAGTGCTAGAGATAGCGGGAGCACAGATACGCAGTATTTT
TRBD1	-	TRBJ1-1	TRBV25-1	CASSEWGAGGTEAFF	TGTGCCAGCAGTGAATGGGGGGCAGGGGGCACTGAAGCTTTCTTT
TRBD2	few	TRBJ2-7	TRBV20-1	CSARSSYSGETYEQYF	TGCAGTGCTAGGTCCTCATATAGCGGGGAAACCTACGAGCAGTACTTC
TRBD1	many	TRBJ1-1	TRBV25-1	CASSARDRGNTEAFF	TGTGCCAGCAGTGCACGGGACAGGGGCAACACTGAAGCTTTCTTT
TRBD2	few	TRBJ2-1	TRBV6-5	CASSQLAFGDEQFF	TGTGCCAGCAGTCAACTAGCGTTTGGGGATGAGCAGTTCTTC
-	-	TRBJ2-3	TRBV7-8	CASSLARRSASTDTQYF	TGTGCCAGCAGCTTAGCTAGGCGGTCTGCTAGCACAGATACGCAGTATTTT
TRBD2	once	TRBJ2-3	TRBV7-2	CASSPRTSRRTDTQYF	TGTGCCAGCAGCCCGCGGACTAGCCGACGCACAGATACGCAGTATTTT
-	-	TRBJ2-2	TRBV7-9	CASSLRSPTRETGELFF	TGTGCCAGCAGCTTACGATCCCCCACGAGGGAAACCGGGGAGCTGTTTTTT
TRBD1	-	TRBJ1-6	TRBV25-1	CASGTAYNSPLHF	TGTGCCAGCGGGACAGCCTATAATTCACCCCTCCACTTT
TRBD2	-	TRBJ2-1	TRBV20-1	CSARKLLAGSPYNEQFF	TGCAGTGCTAGAAAACTTCTAGCGGGGAGCCCCTACAATGAGCAGTTCTTC
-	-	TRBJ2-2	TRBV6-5	CASSPIHRPRWTGELFF	TGTGCCAGCAGTCCCATTCACAGGCCAAGGTGGACCGGGGAGCTGTTTTTT
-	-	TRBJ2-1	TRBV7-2	CASSLAGLRDEQFF	TGTGCCAGCAGCTTAGCCGGGCTACGGGATGAGCAGTTCTTC
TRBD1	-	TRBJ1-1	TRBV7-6	CASSSMTGPVGTEAFF	TGTGCCAGCAGCTCTATGACAGGGCCAGTTGGCACTGAAGCTTTCTTT
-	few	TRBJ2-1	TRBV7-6	CASSLEGSGRDYNEQFF	TGTGCCAGCAGCTTAGAGGGGAGCGGGCGAGACTACAATGAGCAGTTCTTC
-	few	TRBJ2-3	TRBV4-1	CASSQDDLGTQYF	TGCGCCAGCAGCCAAGATGACCTGGGTACGCAGTATTTT